This T cell receptor (beta chain) was profiled in a study of T cell responses to AZD1222 COVID-19 vaccine. V lost 6 bases and J 2 bases, leaving 13 bases between the germline ends. This CDR3 contains 15 residues. Germline V gives CDR1 KGHDR, CDR2 SFDVKD. Data came from immunoSEQ multiplex PCR; TCRdb stores just in-frame clones and leaves some out. The sample records around 140,000 clones, roughly 92% being singletons. The origin of this receptor is an adult who received the AZD1222 COVID-19 vaccine. Material: peripheral blood, obtained 28 days after the second AZD1222 dose. The V gene is TRBV24-1, the J gene TRBJ1-5; D uncertain. The CDR3 reads CATSMGMERNQPQHF. CDR3 sequence (DNA): TGTGCCACCAGTATGGGGATGGAGCGCAATCAGCCCCAGCATTTT.